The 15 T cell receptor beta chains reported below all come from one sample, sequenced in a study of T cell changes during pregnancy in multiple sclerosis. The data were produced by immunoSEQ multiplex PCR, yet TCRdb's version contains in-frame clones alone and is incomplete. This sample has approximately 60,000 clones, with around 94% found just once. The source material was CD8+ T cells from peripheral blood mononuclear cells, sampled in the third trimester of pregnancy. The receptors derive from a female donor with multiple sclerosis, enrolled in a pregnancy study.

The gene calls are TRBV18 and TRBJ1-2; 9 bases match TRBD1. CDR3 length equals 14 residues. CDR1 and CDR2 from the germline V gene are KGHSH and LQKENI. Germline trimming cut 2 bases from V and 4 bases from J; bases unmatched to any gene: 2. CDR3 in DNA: TGTGCCAGCTCACCAGAGACAGGGGGCTATGGCTACACCTTC. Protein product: CASSPETGGYGYTF.

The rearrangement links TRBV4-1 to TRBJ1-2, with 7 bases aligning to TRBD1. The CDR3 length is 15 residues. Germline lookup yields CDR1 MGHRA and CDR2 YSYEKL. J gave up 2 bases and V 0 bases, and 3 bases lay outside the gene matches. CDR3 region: CASSQESTGNYGYTF. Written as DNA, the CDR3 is TGCGCCAGCAGCCAAGAGTCGACAGGGAACTATGGCTACACCTTC.

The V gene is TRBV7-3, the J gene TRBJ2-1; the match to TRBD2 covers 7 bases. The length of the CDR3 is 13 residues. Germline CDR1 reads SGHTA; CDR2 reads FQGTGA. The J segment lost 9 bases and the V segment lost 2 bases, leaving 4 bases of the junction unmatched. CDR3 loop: CASSLGLGGEQFF. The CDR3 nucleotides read TGTGCCAGCAGCTTAGGACTAGGTGGTGAGCAGTTCTTC.

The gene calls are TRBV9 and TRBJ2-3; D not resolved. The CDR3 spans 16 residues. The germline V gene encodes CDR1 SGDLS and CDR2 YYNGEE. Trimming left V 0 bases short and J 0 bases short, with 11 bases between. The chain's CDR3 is CASSVGTVSSTDTQYF. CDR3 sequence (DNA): TGTGCCAGCAGCGTAGGTACGGTCTCTAGCACAGATACGCAGTATTTT. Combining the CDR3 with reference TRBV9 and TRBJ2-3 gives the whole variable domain DSGVTQTPKHLITATGQRVTLRCSPRSGDLSVYWYQQSLDQGLQFLIQYYNGEERAKGNILERFSAQQFPDLHSELNLSSLELGDSALYFCASSVGTVSSTDTQYFGPGTRLTVL.

CDR3 protein: CASSRTSGRVSYEQYF. In nucleotides, the CDR3 is TGTGCCAGCAGTCGGACTAGCGGGAGGGTCTCCTACGAGCAGTACTTC. The chain recombines TRBV7-9 with TRBJ2-7; 15 bases map to TRBD2. Per germline, CDR1 SEHNR and CDR2 FQNEAQ (reference sequence). Trimming took 6 bases from V and 0 from J; bases not matched to a gene: 3. CDR3 length equals 16 residues.

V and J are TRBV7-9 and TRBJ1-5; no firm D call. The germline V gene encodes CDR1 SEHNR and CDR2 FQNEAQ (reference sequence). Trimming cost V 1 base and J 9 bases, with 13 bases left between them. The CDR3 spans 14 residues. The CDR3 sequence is CASSLGQRDGPQHF. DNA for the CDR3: TGTGCCAGCAGCTTAGGGCAGAGGGATGGGCCCCAGCATTTT.

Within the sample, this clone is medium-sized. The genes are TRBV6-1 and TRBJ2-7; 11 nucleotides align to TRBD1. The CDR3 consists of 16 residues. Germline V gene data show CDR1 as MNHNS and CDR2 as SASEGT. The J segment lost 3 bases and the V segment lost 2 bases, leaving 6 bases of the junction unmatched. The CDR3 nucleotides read TGTGCCAGCAGTGAAAAAGGTGGGACAGGGGGCTACGAGCAGTACTTC. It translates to CASSEKGGTGGYEQYF.

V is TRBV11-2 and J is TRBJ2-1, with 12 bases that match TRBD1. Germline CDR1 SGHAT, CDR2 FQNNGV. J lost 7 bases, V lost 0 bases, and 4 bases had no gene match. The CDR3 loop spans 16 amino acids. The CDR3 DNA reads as TGTGCCAGCAGCTTAGAAGGGACAGGGGGCAGGAATGAGCAGTTCTTC. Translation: CASSLEGTGGRNEQFF.

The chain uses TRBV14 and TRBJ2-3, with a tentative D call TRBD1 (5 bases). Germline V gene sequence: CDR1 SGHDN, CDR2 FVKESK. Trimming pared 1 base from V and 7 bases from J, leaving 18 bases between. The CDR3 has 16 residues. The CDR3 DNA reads TGTGCCAGCAGCCAAGTAGTAGTCCAGGGCCCCAATACGCAGTATTTT. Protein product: CASSQVVVQGPNTQYF. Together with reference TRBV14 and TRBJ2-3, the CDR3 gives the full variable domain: EAGVTQFPSHSVIEKGQTVTLRCDPISGHDNLYWYRRVMGKEIKFLLHFVKESKQDESGMPNNRFLAERTGGTYSTLKVQPAELEDSGVYFCASSQVVVQGPNTQYFGPGTRLTVL.

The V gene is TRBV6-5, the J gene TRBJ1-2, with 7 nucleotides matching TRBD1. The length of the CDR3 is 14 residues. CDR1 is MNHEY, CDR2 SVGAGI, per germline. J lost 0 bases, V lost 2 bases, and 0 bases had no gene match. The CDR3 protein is CASSYGTANYGYTF. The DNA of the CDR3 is TGTGCCAGCAGTTACGGGACAGCTAACTATGGCTACACCTTC.

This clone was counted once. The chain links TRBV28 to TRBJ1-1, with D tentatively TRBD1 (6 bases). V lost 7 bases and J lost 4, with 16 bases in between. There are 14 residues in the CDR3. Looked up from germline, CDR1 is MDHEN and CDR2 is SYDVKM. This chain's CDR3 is CASTPVGGGTEAFF. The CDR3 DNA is TGTGCCAGCACCCCTGTAGGGGGGGGCACTGAAGCTTTCTTT.

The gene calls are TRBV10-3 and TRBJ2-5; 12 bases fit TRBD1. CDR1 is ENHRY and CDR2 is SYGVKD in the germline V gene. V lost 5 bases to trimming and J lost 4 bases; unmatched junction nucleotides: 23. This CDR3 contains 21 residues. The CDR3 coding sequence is TGTGCCATCAGTTTTAGAATGGGGACAGGGGGCGCCCTCCCTGATGGAGAGACCCAGTACTTC. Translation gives CAISFRMGTGGALPDGETQYF.

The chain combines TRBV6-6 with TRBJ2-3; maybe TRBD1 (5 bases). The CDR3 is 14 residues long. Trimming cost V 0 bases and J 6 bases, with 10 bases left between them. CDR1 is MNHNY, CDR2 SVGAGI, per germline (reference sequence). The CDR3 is CASSYSKGADTQYF. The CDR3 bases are TGTGCCAGCAGTTACTCGAAAGGGGCGGATACGCAGTATTTT.

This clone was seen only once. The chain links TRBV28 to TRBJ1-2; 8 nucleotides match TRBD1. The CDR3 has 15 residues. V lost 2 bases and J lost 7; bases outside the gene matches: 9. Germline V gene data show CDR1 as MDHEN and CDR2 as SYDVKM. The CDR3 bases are TGTGCCAGCAGTTTAAACAGGGGGTTATTTCGTGGCTACACCTTC. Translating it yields CASSLNRGLFRGYTF.

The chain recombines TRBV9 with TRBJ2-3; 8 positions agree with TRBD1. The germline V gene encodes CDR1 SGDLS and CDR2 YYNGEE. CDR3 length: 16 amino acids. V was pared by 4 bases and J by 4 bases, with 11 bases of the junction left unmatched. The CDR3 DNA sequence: TGTGCCAGCAGCCCATACCGCGGACAGGGCGCAGATACGCAGTATTTT. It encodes CASSPYRGQGADTQYF.